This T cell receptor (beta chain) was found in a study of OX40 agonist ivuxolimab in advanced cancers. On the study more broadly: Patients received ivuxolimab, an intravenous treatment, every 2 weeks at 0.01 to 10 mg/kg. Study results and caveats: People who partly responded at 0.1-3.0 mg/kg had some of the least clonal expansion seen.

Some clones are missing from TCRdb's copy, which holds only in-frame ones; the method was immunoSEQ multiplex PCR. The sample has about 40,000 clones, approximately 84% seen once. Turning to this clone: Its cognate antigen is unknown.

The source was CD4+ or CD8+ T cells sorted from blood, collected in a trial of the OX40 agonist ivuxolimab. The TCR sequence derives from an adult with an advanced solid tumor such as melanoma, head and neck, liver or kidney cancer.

The CDR3 DNA follows: TGCGCCAGCAGCCAAGGGCACAGGGGTAGCGGCTACACCTTC. It codes for CASSQGHRGSGYTF. The genes are TRBV4-3 and TRBJ1-2; 7 nucleotides match TRBD1. The germline gives CDR1 LGHNA, CDR2 YSLEER. The ends lost 1 base at V and 8 bases at J; junction bases unmatched: 7. The CDR3 contains 14 residues.